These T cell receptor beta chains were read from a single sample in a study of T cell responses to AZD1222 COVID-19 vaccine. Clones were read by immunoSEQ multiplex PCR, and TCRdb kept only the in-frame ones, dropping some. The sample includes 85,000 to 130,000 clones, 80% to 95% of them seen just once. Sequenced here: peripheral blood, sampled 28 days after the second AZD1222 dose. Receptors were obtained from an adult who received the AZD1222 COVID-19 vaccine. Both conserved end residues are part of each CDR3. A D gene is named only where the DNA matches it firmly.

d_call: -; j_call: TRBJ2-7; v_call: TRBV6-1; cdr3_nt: TGTGCCAGCAGTGAAGCCCCAGCCTCAGGGGACGAGCAGTACTTC; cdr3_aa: CASSEAPASGDEQYF
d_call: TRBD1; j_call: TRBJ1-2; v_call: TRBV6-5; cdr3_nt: TGTGCCAGCAGTTACGTACAGGGGGCAAACTATGGCTACACCTTC; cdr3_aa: CASSYVQGANYGYTF
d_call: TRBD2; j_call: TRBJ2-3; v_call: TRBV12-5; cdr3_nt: TGTGCTAGTGGTCTAGCGGGGGGGCGTGGGGATACGCAGTATTTT; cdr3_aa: CASGLAGGRGDTQYF
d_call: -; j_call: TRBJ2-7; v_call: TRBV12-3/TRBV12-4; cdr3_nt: TGTGCCAGCACCCCCCGCCTTGGAGAGCAGTACTTC; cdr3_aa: CASTPRLGEQYF
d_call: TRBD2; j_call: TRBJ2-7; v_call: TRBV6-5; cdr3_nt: TGTGCCAGCAGTTACGGACGGGGGGGCCAAGAGCAGTACTTC; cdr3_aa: CASSYGRGGQEQYF
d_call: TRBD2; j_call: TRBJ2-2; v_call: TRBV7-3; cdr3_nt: TGTGCCAGCAGCTCGGGACTAGCGGGCACCGGGGAGCTGTTTTTT; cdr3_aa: CASSSGLAGTGELFF
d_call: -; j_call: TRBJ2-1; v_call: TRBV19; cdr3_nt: TGTGCCAGTAGTATCTCCAATGAGCAGTTCTTC; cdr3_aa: CASSISNEQFF
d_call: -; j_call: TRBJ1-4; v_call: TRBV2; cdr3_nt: TGTGCCAGCAGGTGGGATGAAAAACTGTTTTTT; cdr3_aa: CASRWDEKLFF
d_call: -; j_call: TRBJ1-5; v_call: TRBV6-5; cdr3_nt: TGTGCCAGCAGTTACATGGGGCACAATCAGCCCCAGCATTTT; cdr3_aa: CASSYMGHNQPQHF
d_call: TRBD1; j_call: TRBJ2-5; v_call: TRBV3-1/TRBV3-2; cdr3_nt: TGTGCCAGCAGCCTGGGACAGGGATTGGGGGAGACCCAGTACTTC; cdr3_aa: CASSLGQGLGETQYF
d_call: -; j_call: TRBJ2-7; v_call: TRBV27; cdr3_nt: TGTGCCAGCAGTTTACCTGGGTCGCGCTGGGAGCAGTACTTC; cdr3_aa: CASSLPGSRWEQYF
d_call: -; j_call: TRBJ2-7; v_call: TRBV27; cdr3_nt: TGTGCCAGCAGTTCCCCAGGATCCGAGGTTAAGGCGGAGCAGTACTTC; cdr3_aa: CASSSPGSEVKAEQYF
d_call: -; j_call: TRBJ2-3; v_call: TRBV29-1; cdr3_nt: TGCAGCGTTGAAGACAGGAATACGCAGTATTTT; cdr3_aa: CSVEDRNTQYF
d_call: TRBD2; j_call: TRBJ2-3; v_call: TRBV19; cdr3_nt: TGTGCCAGTAGTTCGGGCGGGGGGGCCAGAACAGATACGCAGTATTTT; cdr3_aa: CASSSGGGARTDTQYF
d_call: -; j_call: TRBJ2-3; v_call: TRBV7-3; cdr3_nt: TGTGCCAGCAGCTTAAGTTCTACCAACACAGATACGCAGTATTTT; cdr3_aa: CASSLSSTNTDTQYF
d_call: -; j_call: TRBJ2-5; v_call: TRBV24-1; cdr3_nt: TGTGCCACCAGTGATCCGCTTGACGGCCAAGAGACCCAGTACTTC; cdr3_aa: CATSDPLDGQETQYF
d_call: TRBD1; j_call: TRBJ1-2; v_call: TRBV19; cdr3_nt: TGTGCCAGTACCGGGACAGGGGGCTCTAACTATGGCTACACCTTC; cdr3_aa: CASTGTGGSNYGYTF
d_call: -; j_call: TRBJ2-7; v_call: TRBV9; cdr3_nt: TGTGCCAGCAGCGTAGAACTGGGAGGCTACGAGCAGTACTTC; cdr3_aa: CASSVELGGYEQYF
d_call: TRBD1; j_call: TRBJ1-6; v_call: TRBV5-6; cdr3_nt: TGTGCCAGCAGCGCCGGACAGGGTAGTTCACCCCTCCACTTT; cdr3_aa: CASSAGQGSSPLHF
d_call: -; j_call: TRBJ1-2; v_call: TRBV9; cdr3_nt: TGTGCCAGCAGCGTAGGACAGAACTATGGCTACACCTTC; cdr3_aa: CASSVGQNYGYTF
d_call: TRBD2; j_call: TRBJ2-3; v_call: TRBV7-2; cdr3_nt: TGTGCCAGCGGAAACCGACTAGCGGGGTCAGATACGCAGTATTTT; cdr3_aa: CASGNRLAGSDTQYF
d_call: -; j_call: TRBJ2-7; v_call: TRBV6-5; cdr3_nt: TGTGCCAGCAGTTTCAATCACGAGCAGTACTTC; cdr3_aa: CASSFNHEQYF